In its sample, the clone carrying this T cell receptor (beta chain) was seen once. Its antigen is unknown. This record belongs to a study of a mutant IDH1 vaccine in newly diagnosed glioma. Assay used: immunoSEQ multiplex PCR; TCRdb lists only in-frame clones, some missing. The sample has 58,000 or so clones; 86% are singletons. The CDR3 has 16 residues. Germline values: CDR1 SGDLS, CDR2 YYNGEE. Trimming took off 0 bases at V and 1 base at J, with 12 bases between the two ends. As for time point: week 35, safety follow-up. With topical imiquimod, each dose of the vaccine consisted of 300 ug of mutant IDH1 20-mer peptide.

The genes are TRBV9 and TRBJ2-3, with D perhaps TRBD2 (5 bases). The input for sequencing was PBMCs, taken from a glioma patient whose treatment included an IDH1 peptide vaccine. This sequence was found in a man aged 40-50 years with glioma. CDR3 region: CASSVGSSPGTDTQYF. The CDR3 DNA sequence: TGTGCCAGCAGCGTAGGCTCTAGCCCGGGCACAGATACGCAGTATTTT.